The following is a T cell receptor (beta chain) sequence with its context. This receptor's antigen is unknown. The sample holds no much larger clone one base away, and base qualities are not on file. Taken from the germline V gene, the CDR1 and CDR2 loops are SNHLY and FYNNEI. V loses 8 bases at its end and J loses 1 base; junction bases beyond the gene matches: 5. From the cysteine up to the phenylalanine, the CDR3 has a length of 13 residues. Only the CDR3 DNA stays, 39 bases, in frame from base 1. The data derive from a study of T cells in Graves' hyperthyroidism and ophthalmopathy (dated by TCRdb to between 2017 and 2020). About the investigation overall: Peripheral blood samples were taken at the time of initial diagnosis, prior to any treatment. The 95 to 100 discovery patients were divided at random into training and test sets in a 7:3 ratio. TCR Vbeta CDR3 sequencing of 130 to 150 peripheral blood samples (about 45 ophthalmopathy, around 80 hyperthyroidism and approximately 17 progressor patients) is reported in the paper. The study also compared thyroid tissue and blood T-cell repertoires from more than five Graves' hyperthyroidism patients. Whether ophthalmopathy could be predicted prospectively was tested in an independent validation cohort made up of 18 hyperthyroidism patients plus 17 patients who later progressed to ophthalmopathy. To identify TCR V-J signatures that set the groups apart, the researchers used a discovery cohort of more than 95 patients, made up of about 44 with Graves' ophthalmopathy and 57 with stable Graves' hyperthyroidism. After blood sampling, hyperthyroidism patients were treated with methimazole at a starting dose of 30 mg daily, and ophthalmopathy patients were treated with high-dose intravenous methylprednisolone. What the authors observed across the whole study: In validation, progression to ophthalmopathy was predicted by the model with around 71% sensitivity and roughly 72% specificity, a median of approximately 7.1 months before onset. No statistical method was used to fix the sample size in advance, and group allocation was not hidden from the investigators. Most expanded thyroid clonotypes (frequency above 0.001) were also detected in blood, a finding suggesting that blood repertoires may reflect thyroid immune responses. A model built on a 13 V-J signature distinguished ophthalmopathy from stable hyperthyroidism, reaching over 85% sensitivity and approximately 81% specificity in cross-validation and 80%/75% in testing.

Amplification of TCR beta CDR3 regions was carried out from RNA transcripts. A first-round RT-PCR of the TCR CDR3 used the HTBI primer set with the Qiagen OneStep RT-PCR kit. The libraries were constructed in a second round of multiplex PCR and then size-selected and purified. Sequencing of the libraries was done on an Illumina HiSeq2000 using paired-end 100 bp reads. The paper's data handling went like this. SOAPnuke was used to process the raw data, throwing out any read that contained adapters or uncalled bases, had a mean Phred below 15, or lacked an exact constant-primer or identifier match. High-quality paired reads were merged using COPE v1.2.5, and each unique nucleotide sequence was defined as a clonotype. MiTCR v1.1 was used to align clonotypes to the IMGT TRBV, TRBD and TRBJ reference segments. The analysis included only V-J combinations with a frequency above 0.0001, which together covered 99% to 99.2% of the repertoires. The TCS score was defined as the ratio of F50 (clonal expansion) to E x V (chaos), calculated using BLOSUM62-based TCRdist between CDR3 peptides within each V-J. Welch's t-statistics and random forest reduced 500 to 650 V-J features to roughly 13, which were used in a naive Bayes classifier (R e1071). Thyroid-blood repertoire similarity was quantified with the Morisita-Horn index. Starting from the raw public reads, TCRdb applied fastp trimming at Q25, assembled clones with MiXCR and retained in-frame beta chains. Every distinct CDR3 protein forms one entry, paired with its most common genes and DNA. These V and J calls originate from TCRdb's pipeline instead of the authors' own analysis. The sample data list 600,000 to 700,000 distinct CDR3 sequences, and over 12% of these were observed just once. The top ten clones comprise approximately 4.2% of the sample.

Ophthalmopathy patients had moderately to severely active disease, Clinical Activity Score of at least 3, NOSPECS grade of at least 4, and duration under 3 months. Exclusion was applied to patients with uncontrolled infections, other autoimmune diseases, pregnancy or lactation. Diagnoses were based on clinical symptoms, serum thyroxine and TRAb, thyroid ultrasound and orbital computed tomography. Ficoll-Paque density gradient centrifugation was used to isolate PBMCs from around 9.1 ml of fresh peripheral blood. Total RNA was extracted with Trizol reagent, and quality was checked on an Agilent 2100 Bioanalyzer.

The chain is assembled from TRBV2 and TRBJ2-7; 7 bases in the junction line up with TRBD1. This TCR came from a woman aged 35 to 49 with Graves' ophthalmopathy. The sequenced sample consisted of blood. This receptor has the CDR3 CASLGTESYEQYF. The sequenced DNA is TGTGCCAGCCTCGGGACAGAGTCCTACGAGCAGTACTTC.